This T cell receptor beta chain was recovered during a study of blood T cells in healthy people across ages. In the study overall: Template switching retrieved approximately one barcoded beta molecule for each two T cells.

The study's findings and limits: More naive CD4+ cells and higher diversity marked long-lived donors relative to aged donors.

Germline V gene lookup returns CDR1 MNHNY and CDR2 SVGAGI (reference sequence). The CDR3 covers 17 residues. V was pared by 2 bases and J by 2 bases, with 11 bases of the junction left unmatched. Every donor contributed 8 to 10 milliliters of peripheral blood by blood draw. Through a sample-barcoded 5' primer and a J-beta primer mix, a second PCR was run for roughly 6 to 11 cycles. TCRdb recomputed calls from the 5' RACE reads with MiXCR, one row per CDR3 protein. This table has about 720,000 distinct CDR3 sequences, 22% appearing once. Concerning this clonotype itself: Its antigen remains unidentified.

Sequenced sample: blood. V usage is TRBV6-6 and J usage is TRBJ1-1, with TRBD1 matching over 7 bases. The sequence was collected from a man between 65 and 79 years old in good health. The CDR3 protein is CASSYPKHQGVNTEAFF. The CDR3 DNA sequence: TGTGCCAGCAGTTACCCGAAACACCAGGGGGTAAACACTGAAGCTTTCTTT.